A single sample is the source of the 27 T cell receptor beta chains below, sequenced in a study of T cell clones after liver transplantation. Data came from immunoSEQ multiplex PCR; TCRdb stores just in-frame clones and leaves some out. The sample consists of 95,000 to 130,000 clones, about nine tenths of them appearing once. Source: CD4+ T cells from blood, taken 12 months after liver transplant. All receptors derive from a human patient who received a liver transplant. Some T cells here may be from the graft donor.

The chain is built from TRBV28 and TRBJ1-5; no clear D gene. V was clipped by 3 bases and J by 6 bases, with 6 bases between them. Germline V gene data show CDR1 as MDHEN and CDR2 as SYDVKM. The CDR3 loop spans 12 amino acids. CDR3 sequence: CASSFWSQPQHF. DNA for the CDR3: TGTGCCAGCAGTTTTTGGAGTCAGCCCCAGCATTTT. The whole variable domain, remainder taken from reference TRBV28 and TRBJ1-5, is DVKVTQSSRYLVKRTGEKVFLECVQDMDHENMFWYRQDPGLGLRLIYFSYDVKMKEKGDIPEGYSVSREKKERFSLILESASTNQTSMYLCASSFWSQPQHFGDGTRLSIL.

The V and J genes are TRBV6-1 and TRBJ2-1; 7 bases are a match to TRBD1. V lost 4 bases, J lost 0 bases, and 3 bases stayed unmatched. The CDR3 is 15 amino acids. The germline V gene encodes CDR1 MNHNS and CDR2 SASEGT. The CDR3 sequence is CASSGQGSSYNEQFF. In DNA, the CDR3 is TGTGCCAGCAGTGGACAGGGTAGCTCCTACAATGAGCAGTTCTTC.

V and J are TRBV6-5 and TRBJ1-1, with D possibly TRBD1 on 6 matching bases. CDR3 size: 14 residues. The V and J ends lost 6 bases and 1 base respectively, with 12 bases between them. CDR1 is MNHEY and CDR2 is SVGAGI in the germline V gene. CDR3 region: CASRTGHGNTEAFF. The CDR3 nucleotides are TGTGCCAGCAGGACGGGACACGGGAACACTGAAGCTTTCTTT.

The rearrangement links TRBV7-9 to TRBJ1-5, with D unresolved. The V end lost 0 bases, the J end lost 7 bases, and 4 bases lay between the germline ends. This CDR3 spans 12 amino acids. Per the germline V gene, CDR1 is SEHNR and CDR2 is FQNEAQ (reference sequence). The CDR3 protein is CASSLADQPQHF. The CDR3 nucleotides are TGTGCCAGCAGCTTAGCCGACCAGCCCCAGCATTTT.

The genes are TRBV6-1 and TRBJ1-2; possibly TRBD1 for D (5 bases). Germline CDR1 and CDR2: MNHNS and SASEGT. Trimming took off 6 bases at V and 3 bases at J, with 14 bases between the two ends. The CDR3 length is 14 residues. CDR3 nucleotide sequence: TGTGCCAGCAGGCGGGTAGGGGTCGACTATGGCTACACCTTC. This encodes CASRRVGVDYGYTF.

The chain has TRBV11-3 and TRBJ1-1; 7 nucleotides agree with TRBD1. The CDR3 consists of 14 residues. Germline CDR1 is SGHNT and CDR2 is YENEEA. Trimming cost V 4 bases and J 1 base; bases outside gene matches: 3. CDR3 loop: CASSSGQTNTEAFF. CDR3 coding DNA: TGTGCCAGCAGCTCGGGACAGACGAACACTGAAGCTTTCTTT.

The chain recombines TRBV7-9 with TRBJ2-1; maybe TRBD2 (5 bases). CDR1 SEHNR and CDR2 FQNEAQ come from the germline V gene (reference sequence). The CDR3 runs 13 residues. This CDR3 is CAATGSSYNEQFF. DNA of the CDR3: TGTGCAGCAACGGGGAGCTCCTACAATGAGCAGTTCTTC.

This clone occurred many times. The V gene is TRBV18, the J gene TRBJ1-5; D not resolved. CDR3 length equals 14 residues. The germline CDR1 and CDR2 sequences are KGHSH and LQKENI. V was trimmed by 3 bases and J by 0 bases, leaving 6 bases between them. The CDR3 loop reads CASSPDGSNQPQHF. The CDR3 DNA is TGTGCCAGCTCACCCGATGGTAGCAATCAGCCCCAGCATTTT. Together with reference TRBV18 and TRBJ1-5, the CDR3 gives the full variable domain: NAGVMQNPRHLVRRRGQEARLRCSPMKGHSHVYWYRQLPEEGLKFMVYLQKENIIDESGMPKERFSAEFPKEGPSILRIQQVVRGDSAAYFCASSPDGSNQPQHFGDGTRLSIL.

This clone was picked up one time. The chain's CDR3 is CASSSRLAVYEQYF. Here the CDR3 DNA reads TGTGCCAGCAGCTCCCGGCTAGCGGTCTACGAGCAGTACTTC. The chain recombines TRBV13 with TRBJ2-7; 7 positions match TRBD2. V trimming: 4 bases; J trimming: 3 bases; junction bases outside the gene matches: 6. The germline V gene has CDR1 PRHDT and CDR2 FYEKMQ (reference sequence). This CDR3 contains 14 residues.

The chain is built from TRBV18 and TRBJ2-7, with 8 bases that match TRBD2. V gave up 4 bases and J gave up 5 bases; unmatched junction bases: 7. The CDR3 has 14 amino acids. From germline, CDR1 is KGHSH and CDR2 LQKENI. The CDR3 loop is CASSLSSGYNEQYF. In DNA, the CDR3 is TGTGCCAGCTCACTATCTAGCGGGTACAACGAGCAGTACTTC.

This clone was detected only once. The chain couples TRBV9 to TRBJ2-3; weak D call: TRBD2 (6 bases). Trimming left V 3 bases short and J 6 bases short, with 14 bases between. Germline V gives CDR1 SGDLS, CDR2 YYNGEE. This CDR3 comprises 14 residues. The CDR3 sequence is CASSERLRGDTQYF. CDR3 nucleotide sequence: TGTGCCAGCAGCGAGCGGCTCCGGGGGGATACGCAGTATTTT. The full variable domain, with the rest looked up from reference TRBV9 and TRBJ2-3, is DSGVTQTPKHLITATGQRVTLRCSPRSGDLSVYWYQQSLDQGLQFLIQYYNGEERAKGNILERFSAQQFPDLHSELNLSSLELGDSALYFCASSERLRGDTQYFGPGTRLTVL.

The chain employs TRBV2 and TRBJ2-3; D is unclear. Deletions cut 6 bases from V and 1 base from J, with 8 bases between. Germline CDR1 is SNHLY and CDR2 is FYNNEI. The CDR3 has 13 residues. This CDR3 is CASSADGTDTQYF. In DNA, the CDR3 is TGTGCCAGCAGCGCGGACGGCACAGATACGCAGTATTTT. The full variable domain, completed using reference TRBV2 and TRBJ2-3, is EPEVTQTPSHQVTQMGQEVILRCVPISNHLYFYWYRQILGQKVEFLVSFYNNEISEKSEIFDDQFSVERPDGSNFTLKIRSTKLEDSAMYFCASSADGTDTQYFGPGTRLTVL.

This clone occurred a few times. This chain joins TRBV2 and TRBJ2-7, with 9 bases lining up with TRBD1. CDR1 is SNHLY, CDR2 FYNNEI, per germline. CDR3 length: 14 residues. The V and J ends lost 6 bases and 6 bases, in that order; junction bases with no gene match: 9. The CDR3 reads CASRTGTGSSEQYF. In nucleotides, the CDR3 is TGTGCCAGCAGGACCGGGACAGGGTCTTCCGAGCAGTACTTC. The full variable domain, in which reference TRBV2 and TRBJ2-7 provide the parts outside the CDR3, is EPEVTQTPSHQVTQMGQEVILRCVPISNHLYFYWYRQILGQKVEFLVSFYNNEISEKSEIFDDQFSVERPDGSNFTLKIRSTKLEDSAMYFCASRTGTGSSEQYFGPGTRLTVT.

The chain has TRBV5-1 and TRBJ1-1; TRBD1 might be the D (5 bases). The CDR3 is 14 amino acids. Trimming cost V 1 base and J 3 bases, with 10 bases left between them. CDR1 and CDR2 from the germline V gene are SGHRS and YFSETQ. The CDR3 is CASSLMVGDTEAFF. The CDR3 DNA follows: TGCGCCAGCAGCTTGATGGTGGGGGACACTGAAGCTTTCTTT.

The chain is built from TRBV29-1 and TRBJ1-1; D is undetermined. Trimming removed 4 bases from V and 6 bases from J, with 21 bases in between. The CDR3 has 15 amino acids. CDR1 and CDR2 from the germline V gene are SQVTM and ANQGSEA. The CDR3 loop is CSVAAKTGVLAEAFF. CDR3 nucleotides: TGCAGCGTTGCCGCGAAGACCGGGGTCTTGGCTGAAGCTTTCTTT.

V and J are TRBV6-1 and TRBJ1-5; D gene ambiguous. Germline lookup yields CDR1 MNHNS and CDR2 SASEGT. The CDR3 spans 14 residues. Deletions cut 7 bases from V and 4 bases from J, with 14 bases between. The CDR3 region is CASKILGPNQPQHF. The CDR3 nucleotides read TGTGCCAGCAAAATCTTAGGACCGAATCAGCCCCAGCATTTT.

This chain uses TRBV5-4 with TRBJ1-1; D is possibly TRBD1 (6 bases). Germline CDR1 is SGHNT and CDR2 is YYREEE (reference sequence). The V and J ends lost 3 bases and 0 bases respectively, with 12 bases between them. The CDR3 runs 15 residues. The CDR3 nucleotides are TGTGCCAGCAGCTCCGACGGGACACTGAACACTGAAGCTTTCTTT. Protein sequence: CASSSDGTLNTEAFF.

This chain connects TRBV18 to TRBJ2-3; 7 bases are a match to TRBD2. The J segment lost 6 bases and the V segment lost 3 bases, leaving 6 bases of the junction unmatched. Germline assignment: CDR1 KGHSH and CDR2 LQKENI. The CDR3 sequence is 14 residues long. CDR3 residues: CASSPRTSMDTQYF. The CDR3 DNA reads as TGTGCCAGCTCACCGAGGACTAGTATGGATACGCAGTATTTT.

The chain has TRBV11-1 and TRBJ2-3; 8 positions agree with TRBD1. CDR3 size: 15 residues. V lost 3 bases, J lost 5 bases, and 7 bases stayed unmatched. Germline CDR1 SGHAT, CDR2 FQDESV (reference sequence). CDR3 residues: CASSFPGQVRDTQYF. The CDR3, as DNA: TGTGCCAGCAGCTTTCCGGGACAGGTCCGAGATACGCAGTATTTT.

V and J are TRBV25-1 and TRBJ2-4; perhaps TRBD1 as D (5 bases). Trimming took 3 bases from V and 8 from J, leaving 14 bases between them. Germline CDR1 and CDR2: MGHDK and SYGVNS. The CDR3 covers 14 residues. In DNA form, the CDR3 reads TGTGCCAGCAGTGAGGACACTTTCAGGGACATTCAGTACTTC. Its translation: CASSEDTFRDIQYF. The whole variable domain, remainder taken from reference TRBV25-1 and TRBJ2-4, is EADIYQTPRYLVIGTGKKITLECSQTMGHDKMYWYQQDPGMELHLIHYSYGVNSTEKGDLSSESTVSRIRTEHFPLTLESARPSHTSQYLCASSEDTFRDIQYFGAGTRLSVL.

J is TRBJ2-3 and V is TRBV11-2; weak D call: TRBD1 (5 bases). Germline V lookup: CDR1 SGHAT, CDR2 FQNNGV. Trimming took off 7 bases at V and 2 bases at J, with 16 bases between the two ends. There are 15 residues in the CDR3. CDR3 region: CASNPGSWDTDTQYF. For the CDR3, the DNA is TGTGCCAGCAACCCAGGGTCGTGGGACACAGATACGCAGTATTTT.

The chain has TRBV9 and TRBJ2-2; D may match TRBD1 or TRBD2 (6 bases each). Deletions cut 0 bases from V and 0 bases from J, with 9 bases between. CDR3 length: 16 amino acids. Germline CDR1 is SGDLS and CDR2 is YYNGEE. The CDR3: CASSVEGGTNTGELFF. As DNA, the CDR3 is TGTGCCAGCAGCGTAGAGGGGGGAACGAACACCGGGGAGCTGTTTTTT.

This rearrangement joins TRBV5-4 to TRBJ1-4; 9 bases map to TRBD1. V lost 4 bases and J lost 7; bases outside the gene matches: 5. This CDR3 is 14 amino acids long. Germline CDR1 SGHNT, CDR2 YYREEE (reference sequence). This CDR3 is CASSETGGREKLFF. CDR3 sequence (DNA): TGTGCCAGCAGCGAGACAGGGGGACGTGAAAAACTGTTTTTT. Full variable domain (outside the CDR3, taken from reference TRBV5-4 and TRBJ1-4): ETGVTQSPTHLIKTRGQQVTLRCSSQSGHNTVSWYQQALGQGPQFIFQYYREEENGRGNFPPRFSGLQFPNYSSELNVNALELDDSALYLCASSETGGREKLFFGSGTQLSVL.

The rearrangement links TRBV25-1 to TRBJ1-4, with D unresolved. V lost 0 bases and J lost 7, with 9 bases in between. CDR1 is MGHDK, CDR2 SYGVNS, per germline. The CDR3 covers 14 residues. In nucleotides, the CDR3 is TGTGCCAGCAGTGAATATGGCGAAGGTGAAAAACTGTTTTTT. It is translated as CASSEYGEGEKLFF.

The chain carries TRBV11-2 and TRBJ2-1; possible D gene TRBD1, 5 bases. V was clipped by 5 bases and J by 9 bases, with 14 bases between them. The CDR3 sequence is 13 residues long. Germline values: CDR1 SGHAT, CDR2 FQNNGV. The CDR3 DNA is TGTGCCAGCAGCGCAATTGGGGCTGGTGAGCAGTTCTTC. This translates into CASSAIGAGEQFF.

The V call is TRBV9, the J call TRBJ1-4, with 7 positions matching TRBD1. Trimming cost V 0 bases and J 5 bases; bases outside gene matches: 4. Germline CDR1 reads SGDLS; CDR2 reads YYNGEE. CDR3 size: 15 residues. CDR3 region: CASSVEGRGNEKLFF. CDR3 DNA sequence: TGTGCCAGCAGCGTAGAAGGCAGGGGGAATGAAAAACTGTTTTTT.

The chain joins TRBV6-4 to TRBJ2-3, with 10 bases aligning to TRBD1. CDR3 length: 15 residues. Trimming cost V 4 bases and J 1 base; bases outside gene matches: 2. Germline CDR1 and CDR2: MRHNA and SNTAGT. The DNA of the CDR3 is TGTGCCAGCAGTGGGACAGGGGGTGGCACAGATACGCAGTATTTT. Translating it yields CASSGTGGGTDTQYF.